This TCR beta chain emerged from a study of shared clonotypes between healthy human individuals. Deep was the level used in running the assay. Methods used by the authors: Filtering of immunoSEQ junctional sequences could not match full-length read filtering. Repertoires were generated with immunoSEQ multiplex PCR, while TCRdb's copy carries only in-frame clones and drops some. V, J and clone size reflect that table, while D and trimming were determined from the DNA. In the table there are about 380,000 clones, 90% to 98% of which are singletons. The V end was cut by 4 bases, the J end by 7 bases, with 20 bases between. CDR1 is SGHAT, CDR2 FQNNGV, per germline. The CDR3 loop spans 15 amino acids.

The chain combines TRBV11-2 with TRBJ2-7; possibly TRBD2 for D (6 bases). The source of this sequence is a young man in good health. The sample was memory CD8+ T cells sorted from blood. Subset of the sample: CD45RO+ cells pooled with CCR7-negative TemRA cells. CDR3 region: CASSSPRSTSREQYF. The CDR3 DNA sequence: TGTGCCAGCAGCTCCCCCCGGTCTACTAGCCGGGAGCAGTACTTC.